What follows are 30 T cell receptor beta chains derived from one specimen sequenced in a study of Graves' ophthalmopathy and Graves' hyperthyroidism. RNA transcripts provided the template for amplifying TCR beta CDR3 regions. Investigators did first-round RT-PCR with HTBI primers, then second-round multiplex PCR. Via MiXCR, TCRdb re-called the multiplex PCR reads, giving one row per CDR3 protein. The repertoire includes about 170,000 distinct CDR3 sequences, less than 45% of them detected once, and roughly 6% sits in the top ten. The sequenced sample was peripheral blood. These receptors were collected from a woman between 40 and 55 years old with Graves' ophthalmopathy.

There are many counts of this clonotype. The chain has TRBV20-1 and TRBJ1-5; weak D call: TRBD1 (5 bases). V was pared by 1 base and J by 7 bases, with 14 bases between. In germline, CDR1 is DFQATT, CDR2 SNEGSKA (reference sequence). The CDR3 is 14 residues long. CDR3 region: CSARVLGEGQPQHF. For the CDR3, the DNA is TGCAGTGCTAGAGTTCTGGGGGAAGGCCAGCCCCAGCATTTT.

The CDR3 region is CASSSAGTGVEGYTF. As DNA, the CDR3 is TGTGCCAGCAGTTCAGCCGGGACAGGGGTGGAAGGCTACACCTTC. The chain couples TRBV27 to TRBJ1-2; the match to TRBD1 covers 10 bases. The CDR3 has 15 residues. Trimming removed 4 bases from V and 8 bases from J; junction bases left unmatched: 10. CDR1 is MNHEY and CDR2 is SMNVEV in the germline V gene (reference sequence).

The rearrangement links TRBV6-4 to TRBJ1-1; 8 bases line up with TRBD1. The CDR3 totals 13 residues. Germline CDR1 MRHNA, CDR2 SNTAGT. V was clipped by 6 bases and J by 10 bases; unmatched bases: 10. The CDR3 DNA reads TGTGCCAGCAGCCTCAGGGGACAGGCTCGAGCTTTCTTT. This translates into CASSLRGQARAFF.

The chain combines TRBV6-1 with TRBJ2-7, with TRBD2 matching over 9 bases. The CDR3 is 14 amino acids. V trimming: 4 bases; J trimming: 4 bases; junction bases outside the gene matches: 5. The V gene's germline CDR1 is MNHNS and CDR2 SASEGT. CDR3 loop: CASSGSAGGYEQYF. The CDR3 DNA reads TGTGCCAGCAGTGGATCAGCGGGGGGATACGAGCAGTACTTC.

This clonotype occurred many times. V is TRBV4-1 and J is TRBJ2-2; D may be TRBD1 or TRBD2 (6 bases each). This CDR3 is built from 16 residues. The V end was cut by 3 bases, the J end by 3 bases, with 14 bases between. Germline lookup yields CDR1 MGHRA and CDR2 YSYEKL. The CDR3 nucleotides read TGCGCCAGCAGCCAGCCCGGGGGCATGGACACCGGGGAGCTGTTTTTT. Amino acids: CASSQPGGMDTGELFF.

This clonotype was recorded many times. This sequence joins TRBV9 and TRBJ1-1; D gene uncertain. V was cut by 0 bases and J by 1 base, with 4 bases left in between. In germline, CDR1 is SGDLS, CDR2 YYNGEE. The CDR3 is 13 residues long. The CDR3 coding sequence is TGTGCCAGCAGCGTAGTTGCGAACACTGAAGCTTTCTTT. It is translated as CASSVVANTEAFF.

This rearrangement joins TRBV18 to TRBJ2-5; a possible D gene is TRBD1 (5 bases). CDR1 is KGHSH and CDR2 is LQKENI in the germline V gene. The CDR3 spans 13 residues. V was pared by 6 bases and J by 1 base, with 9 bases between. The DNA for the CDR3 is TGTGCCAGCTCCATGACAGCCCAAGAGACCCAGTACTTC. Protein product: CASSMTAQETQYF.

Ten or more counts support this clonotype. The CDR3 DNA follows: TGTGCCAGTAGTATAGGCATGCCTGGGGCCAACGTCCTGACTTTC. Its protein is CASSIGMPGANVLTF. The V and J genes are TRBV19 and TRBJ2-6; the D is unclear. The CDR3 contains 15 residues. V was trimmed by 1 base and J by 2 bases, leaving 6 bases between them. Germline V CDR1 and CDR2: LNHDA, SQIVND (reference sequence). Together with reference TRBV19 and TRBJ2-6, the CDR3 gives the full variable domain: DGGITQSPKYLFRKEGQNVTLSCEQNLNHDAMYWYRQDPGQGLRLIYYSQIVNDFQKGDIAEGYSVSREKKESFPLTVTSAQKNPTAFYLCASSIGMPGANVLTFGAGSRLTVL.

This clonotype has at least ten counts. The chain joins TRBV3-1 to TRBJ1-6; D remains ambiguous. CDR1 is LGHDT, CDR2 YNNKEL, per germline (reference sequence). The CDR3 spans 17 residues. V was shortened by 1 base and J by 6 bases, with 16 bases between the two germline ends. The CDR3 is CASSQGPRTETNSPLHF. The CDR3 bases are TGTGCCAGCAGCCAAGGGCCGAGGACGGAAACTAATTCACCCCTCCACTTT.

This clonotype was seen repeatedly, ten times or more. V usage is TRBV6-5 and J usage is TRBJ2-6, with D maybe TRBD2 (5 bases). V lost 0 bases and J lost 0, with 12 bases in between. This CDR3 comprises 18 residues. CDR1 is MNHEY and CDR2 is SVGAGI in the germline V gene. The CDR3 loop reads CASSYSPGKYSGANVLTF. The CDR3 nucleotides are TGTGCCAGCAGTTACTCGCCGGGAAAATACTCTGGGGCCAACGTCCTGACTTTC.

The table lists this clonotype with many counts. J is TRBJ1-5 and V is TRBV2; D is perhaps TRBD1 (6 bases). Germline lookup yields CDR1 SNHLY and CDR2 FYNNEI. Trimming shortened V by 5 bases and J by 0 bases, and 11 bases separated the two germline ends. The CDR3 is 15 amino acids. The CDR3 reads CASSYRDTSNQPQHF. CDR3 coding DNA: TGTGCCAGCAGTTACCGGGACACTAGCAATCAGCCCCAGCATTTT.

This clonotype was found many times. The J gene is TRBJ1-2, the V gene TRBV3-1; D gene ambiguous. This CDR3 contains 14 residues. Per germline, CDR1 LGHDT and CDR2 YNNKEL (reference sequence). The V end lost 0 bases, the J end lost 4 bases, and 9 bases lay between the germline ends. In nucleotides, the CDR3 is TGTGCCAGCAGCCAAGAAACTCCTCCCTATGGCTACACCTTC. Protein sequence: CASSQETPPYGYTF. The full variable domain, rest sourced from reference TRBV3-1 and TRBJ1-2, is DTAVSQTPKYLVTQMGNDKSIKCEQNLGHDTMYWYKQDSKKFLKIMFSYNNKELIINETVPNRFSPKSPDKAHLNLHINSLELGDSAVYFCASSQETPPYGYTFGSGTRLTVV.

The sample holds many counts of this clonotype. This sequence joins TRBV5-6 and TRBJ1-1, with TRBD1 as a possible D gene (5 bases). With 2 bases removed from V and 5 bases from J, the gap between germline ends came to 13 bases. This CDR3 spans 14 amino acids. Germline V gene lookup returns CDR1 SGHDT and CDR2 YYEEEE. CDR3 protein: CASSFVQGGTEAFF. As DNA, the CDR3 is TGTGCCAGCAGCTTTGTCCAGGGCGGGACTGAAGCTTTCTTT.

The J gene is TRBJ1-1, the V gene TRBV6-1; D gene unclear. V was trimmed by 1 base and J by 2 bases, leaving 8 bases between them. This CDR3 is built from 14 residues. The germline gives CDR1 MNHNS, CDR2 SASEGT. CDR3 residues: CASSEVPRNTEAFF. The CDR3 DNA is TGTGCCAGCAGTGAAGTCCCCCGAAACACTGAAGCTTTCTTT.

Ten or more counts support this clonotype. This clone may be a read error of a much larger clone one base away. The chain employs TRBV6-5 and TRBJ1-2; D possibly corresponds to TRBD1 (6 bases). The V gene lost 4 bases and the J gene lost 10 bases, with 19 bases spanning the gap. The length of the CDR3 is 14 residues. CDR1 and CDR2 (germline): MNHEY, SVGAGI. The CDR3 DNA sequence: TGTGCCAGCAGTTCCACCCTCAGGGGTTGGGACTACACCTTC. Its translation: CASSSTLRGWDYTF.

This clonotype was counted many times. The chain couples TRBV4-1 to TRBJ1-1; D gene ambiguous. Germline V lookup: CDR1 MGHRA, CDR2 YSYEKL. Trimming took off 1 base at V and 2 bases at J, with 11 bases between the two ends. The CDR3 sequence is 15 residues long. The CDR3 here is CASSQGQHKNTEAFF. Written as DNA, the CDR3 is TGCGCCAGCAGCCAAGGCCAACACAAAAACACTGAAGCTTTCTTT.

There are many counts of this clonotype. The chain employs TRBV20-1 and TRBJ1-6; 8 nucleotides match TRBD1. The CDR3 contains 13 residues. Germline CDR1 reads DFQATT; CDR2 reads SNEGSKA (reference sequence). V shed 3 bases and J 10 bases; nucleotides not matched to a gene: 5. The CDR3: CSARQDRESPLHF. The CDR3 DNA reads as TGCAGTGCTAGGCAGGACAGGGAGTCACCCCTCCACTTT.

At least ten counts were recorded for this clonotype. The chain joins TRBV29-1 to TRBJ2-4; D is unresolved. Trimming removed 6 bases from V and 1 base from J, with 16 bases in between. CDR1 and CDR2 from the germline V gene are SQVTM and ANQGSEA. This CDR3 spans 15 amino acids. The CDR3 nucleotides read TGCAGCGTCTTAGGCGACCTCTCTGCCAAAAACATTCAGTACTTC. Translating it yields CSVLGDLSAKNIQYF.

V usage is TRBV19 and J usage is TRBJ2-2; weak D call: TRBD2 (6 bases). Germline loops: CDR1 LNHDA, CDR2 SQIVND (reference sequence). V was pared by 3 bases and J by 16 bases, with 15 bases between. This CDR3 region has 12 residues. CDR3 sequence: CASSMRRGEAFF. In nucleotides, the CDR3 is TGTGCCAGTAGTATGAGGCGGGGAGAGGCGTTTTTT.

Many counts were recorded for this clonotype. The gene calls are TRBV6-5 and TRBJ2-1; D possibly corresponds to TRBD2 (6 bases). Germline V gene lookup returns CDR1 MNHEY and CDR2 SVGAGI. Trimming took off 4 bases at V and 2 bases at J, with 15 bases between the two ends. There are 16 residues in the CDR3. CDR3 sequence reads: CASSSPTEGPYNEQFF. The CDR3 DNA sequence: TGTGCCAGCAGTTCTCCCACGGAGGGACCCTACAATGAGCAGTTCTTC.

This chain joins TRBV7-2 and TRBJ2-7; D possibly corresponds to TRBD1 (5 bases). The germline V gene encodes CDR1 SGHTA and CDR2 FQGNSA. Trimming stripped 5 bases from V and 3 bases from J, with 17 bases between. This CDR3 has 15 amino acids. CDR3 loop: CASSPPGRDRYEQYF. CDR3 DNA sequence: TGTGCCAGCAGCCCCCCTGGCAGGGATCGCTACGAGCAGTACTTC.

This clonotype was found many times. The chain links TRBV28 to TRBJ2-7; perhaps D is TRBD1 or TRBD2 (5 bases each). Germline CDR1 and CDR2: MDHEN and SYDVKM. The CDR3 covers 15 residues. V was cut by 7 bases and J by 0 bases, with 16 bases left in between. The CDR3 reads CASTDGTPSSYEQYF. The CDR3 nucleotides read TGTGCCAGCACTGACGGGACGCCGAGCTCCTACGAGCAGTACTTC.

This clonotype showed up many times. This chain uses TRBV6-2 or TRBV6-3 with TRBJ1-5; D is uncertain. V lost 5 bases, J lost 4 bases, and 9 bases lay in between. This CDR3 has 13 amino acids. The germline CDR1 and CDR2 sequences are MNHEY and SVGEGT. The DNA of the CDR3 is TGTGCCAGCAGTCTCGTACCAAATCAGCCCCAGCATTTT. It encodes CASSLVPNQPQHF.

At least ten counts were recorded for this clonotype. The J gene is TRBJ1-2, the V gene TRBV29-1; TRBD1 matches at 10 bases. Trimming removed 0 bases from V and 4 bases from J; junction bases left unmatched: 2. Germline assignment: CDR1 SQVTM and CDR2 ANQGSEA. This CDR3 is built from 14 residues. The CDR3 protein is CSVEERDRGYGYTF. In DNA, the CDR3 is TGCAGCGTTGAAGAGAGGGACAGGGGCTATGGCTACACCTTC.

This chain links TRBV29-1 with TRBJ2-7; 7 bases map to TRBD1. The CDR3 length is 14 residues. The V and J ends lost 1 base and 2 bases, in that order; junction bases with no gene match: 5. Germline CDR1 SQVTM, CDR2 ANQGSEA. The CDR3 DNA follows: TGCAGCGTTGAAGCGGGACAGCCTCCCTACGAGCAGTACTTC. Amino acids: CSVEAGQPPYEQYF.

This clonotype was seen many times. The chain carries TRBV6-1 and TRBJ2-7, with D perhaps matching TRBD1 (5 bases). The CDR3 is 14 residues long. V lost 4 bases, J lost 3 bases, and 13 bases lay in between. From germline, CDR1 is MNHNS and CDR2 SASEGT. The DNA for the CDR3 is TGTGCCAGCAGTGCCAGGGATCATAGCTACGAGCAGTACTTC. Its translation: CASSARDHSYEQYF.

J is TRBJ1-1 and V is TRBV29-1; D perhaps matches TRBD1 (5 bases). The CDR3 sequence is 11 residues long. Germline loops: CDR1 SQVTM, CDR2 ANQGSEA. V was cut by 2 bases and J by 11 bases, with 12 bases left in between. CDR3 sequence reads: CSVEWDLSAFF. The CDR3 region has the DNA TGCAGCGTTGAATGGGACCTTTCGGCTTTCTTT.

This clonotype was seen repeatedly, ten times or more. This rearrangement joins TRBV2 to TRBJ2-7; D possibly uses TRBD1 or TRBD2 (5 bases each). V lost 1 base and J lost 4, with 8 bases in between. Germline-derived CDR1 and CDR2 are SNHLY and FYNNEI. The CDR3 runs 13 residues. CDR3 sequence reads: CASSEGGRYEQYF. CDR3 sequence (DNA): TGTGCCAGCAGTGAAGGGGGACGGTACGAGCAGTACTTC.

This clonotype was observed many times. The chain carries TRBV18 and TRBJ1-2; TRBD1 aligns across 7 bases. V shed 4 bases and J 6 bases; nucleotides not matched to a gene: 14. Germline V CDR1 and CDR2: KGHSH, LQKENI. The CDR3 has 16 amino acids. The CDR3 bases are TGTGCCAGCTCACACTCGACAGGGCCCGAAGGGAATGGCTACACCTTC. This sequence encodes CASSHSTGPEGNGYTF.

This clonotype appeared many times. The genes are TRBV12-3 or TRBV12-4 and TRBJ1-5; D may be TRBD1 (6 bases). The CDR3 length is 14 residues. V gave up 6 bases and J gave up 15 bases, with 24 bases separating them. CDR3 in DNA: TGTGCCAGCAGCCTCGCCTCCGGGACACCCTTTCTGCATTTT. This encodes CASSLASGTPFLHF.